The TCR beta chain described here comes from a study of shared clonotypes between healthy human individuals. Assay: immunoSEQ multiplex PCR; the TCRdb copy retains only in-frame clones and omits some. Altogether 760,000 or so clones are present, 96% being singletons, with the ten largest covering about 0.22%. Germline values: CDR1 SGHRS, CDR2 YFSETQ. The CDR3 extends over 16 amino acids. Germline trimming cut 0 bases from V and 2 bases from J; bases unmatched to any gene: 6. CD45RO-negative, CCR7-positively selected cells formed the naive CD8 fraction, excluding terminally differentiated effector memory CD45RA+ cells.

Sequencing was performed on naive CD8+ T cells sorted from blood. This clonotype originated in a man aged 25 to 45 in good health. The chain employs TRBV5-1 and TRBJ2-7; 9 bases line up with TRBD2. For the CDR3, the DNA is TGCGCCAGCAGCTTGGGGGCTAGCGGGACCACCTACGAGCAGTACTTC. It is translated as CASSLGASGTTYEQYF.